Each of the 6 T cell receptor beta chains below was sequenced from the same sample in a study of T cell changes during pregnancy in multiple sclerosis. Sequenced by immunoSEQ multiplex PCR; TCRdb stores in-frame clones only, minus some. The sample includes approximately 45,000 clones, less than 90% of them seen just once. The sample in question was CD4+ T cells from peripheral blood mononuclear cells, obtained before pregnancy. These receptors originate from a female donor with multiple sclerosis, enrolled in a pregnancy study.

The V gene is TRBV5-8, the J gene TRBJ2-5; 8 bases fit TRBD1. Germline V CDR1 and CDR2: SGHTS, YDEGEE. J gave up 5 bases and V 2 bases, and 2 bases lay outside the gene matches. This CDR3 has 13 amino acids. CDR3 residues: CASSFRQGETQYF. CDR3 bases: TGTGCCAGCAGCTTCCGACAGGGGGAGACCCAGTACTTC.

The count of this clone is one. The J gene is TRBJ2-1, the V gene TRBV11-3, with 9 nucleotides matching TRBD2. The germline CDR1 and CDR2 sequences are SGHNT and YENEEA. The junction had 6 bases not matched to a gene; V was cut back by 2 bases and J by 7 bases. CDR3 length: 15 amino acids. The CDR3 sequence: CASSLNSGRQNEQFF. Written as DNA, the CDR3 is TGTGCCAGCAGCTTAAATAGCGGGAGACAGAATGAGCAGTTCTTC.

This clone occurred once. This sequence joins TRBV4-2 and TRBJ2-2; D is uncertain. The CDR3 extends over 14 amino acids. Trimming cost V 1 base and J 10 bases, with 13 bases left between them. From germline, CDR1 is LGHNA and CDR2 YNFKEQ. CDR3 DNA: TGTGCCAGCAGCCAAGTGCCCCCCGACAAGGAGCTGTTTTTT. Its translation: CASSQVPPDKELFF.

This chain joins TRBV7-3 and TRBJ2-2, with D tentatively TRBD2 (6 bases). The V end was cut by 2 bases, the J end by 4 bases, with 17 bases between. The CDR3 has 17 residues. Per germline, CDR1 SGHTA and CDR2 FQGTGA. The CDR3 coding sequence is TGTGCCAGCAGCTTAGGGGGGACCCAAGGTTTCACCGGGGAGCTGTTTTTT. This codes for CASSLGGTQGFTGELFF.

The rearrangement uses TRBV25-1 and TRBJ1-4; D is unresolved. This CDR3 is built from 14 residues. V shed 4 bases and J shed 6 bases, with 12 bases lying between them. The V gene's germline CDR1 is MGHDK and CDR2 SYGVNS. The CDR3 nucleotides read TGTGCCAGCAGTGGGATTAGACATCATGAAAAACTGTTTTTT. It yields the protein CASSGIRHHEKLFF.

The V and J genes are TRBV21-1 and TRBJ1-5; TRBD1 is taken as the D call from the table, unchecked against the DNA. TRBV21-1 is labeled a pseudogene. This CDR3 contains 15 residues. CDR3 region: CASSRERQHNQPQHF. CDR3 sequence (DNA): TGTGCCAGCAGCAGAGAACGACAGCACAATCAGCCCCAGCATTTT.